Listed below are T cell receptor beta chains from one sample, sequenced in a study of T cells expressing NK-cell markers. Following a re-call of the 5' RACE reads, TCRdb has one entry per CDR3 protein and lacks DNA. This listing includes 450,000 to 600,000 distinct CDR3 sequences. The sample was blood T cells: a sorted CD56 or NKG2C T cell subset, CD4+ or CD8+ T cells, or bulk PBMC T cells (not recorded which). These receptors were obtained from a man in his late teens or twenties in good health. The CDR3 runs from the conserved cysteine through the conserved F or W. Fields, in order: V gene, J gene, CDR3 protein.

TRBV25-1,TRBJ2-5,CASSVFGETQYF
TRBV5-1,TRBJ2-3,CASMGRDEDTQYF
TRBV7-2,TRBJ2-5,CASSLDPGVETQYF
TRBV12-3/TRBV12-4,TRBJ2-2,CASLKGLADTGELFF
TRBV29-1,TRBJ2-1,CSVDNGQAGGEQFF
TRBV24-1,TRBJ2-2,CATSDSGTGFLGELFF
TRBV7-9,TRBJ1-4,CASSSIPTGVANEKLFF
TRBV29-1,TRBJ2-3,CSAEGQVIDTQYF
TRBV5-1,TRBJ2-7,CASSREGLYEQYF
TRBV20-1,TRBJ1-2,CSAYRVQVTYGYTF
TRBV7-2,TRBJ2-7,CASSPLLDSSYEQYF
TRBV6-1,TRBJ2-3,CASSARGSADTQYF
TRBV7-3,TRBJ2-3,CASSPQGTSDTQYF
TRBV29-1,TRBJ2-3,CSVLRSPDTQYF
TRBV14,TRBJ2-7,CASRSGTSGRYHEQYF
TRBV6-2/TRBV6-3,TRBJ2-3,CASKGRSTDTQYF
TRBV29-1,TRBJ2-3,CSVERGQGETDTQYF
TRBV12-3/TRBV12-4,TRBJ1-1,CAIEDDRRTEAFF
TRBV5-1,TRBJ2-6,CASSRRDRSGANVLTF
TRBV27,TRBJ2-1,CASKAYLGSEQFF
TRBV20-1,TRBJ2-1,CSATLRDSGQFF
TRBV6-2/TRBV6-3,TRBJ2-1,CASSYYSNEQFF
TRBV11-2,TRBJ2-5,CASSPPSDGKTQYF
TRBV12-3/TRBV12-4,TRBJ2-4,CASSLGGLAKNIQYF
TRBV12-3/TRBV12-4,TRBJ1-1,CASTLMTGPGFGTEAFF
TRBV29-1,TRBJ1-6,CSIRDSNNSPLHF
TRBV30,TRBJ1-1,CAWSRGGTEAFF
TRBV24-1,TRBJ2-1,CATRGRGYNEQFF
TRBV20-1,TRBJ2-1,CSARDPGRAYNEQFF
TRBV7-2,TRBJ2-1,CASSLYGSGTAYNEQFF
TRBV5-1,TRBJ2-7,CASSSEYEQYF
TRBV10-3,TRBJ2-2,CAISTQRGPNTGELFF
TRBV6-5,TRBJ2-5,CASSYSNGGKEYF
TRBV7-9,TRBJ2-1,CASARGVGSYNEQFF
TRBV19,TRBJ2-1,CASSLASRTYNEQFF
TRBV9,TRBJ2-3,CASSELVASSTDTQYF
TRBV5-1,TRBJ2-3,CASSPAQTSSDTQYF
TRBV6-2/TRBV6-3,TRBJ1-1,CASSEFGGARNTEAFF
TRBV7-6,TRBJ2-7,CASSLARRQGQSYEQYF
TRBV10-3,TRBJ2-7,CAISVGQDLSYEQYF
TRBV5-1,TRBJ2-5,CASSLAGRGETQYF
TRBV7-2,TRBJ2-3,CASSSRQGGLDTQYF
TRBV7-8,TRBJ2-1,CASRQPGQGFNEQFF
TRBV6-5,TRBJ2-3,CASRTGPSWTDTQYF
TRBV20-1,TRBJ2-4,CSAQGQGGDGNIQYF
TRBV20-1,TRBJ2-1,CSASRQGVHNEQFF
TRBV20-1,TRBJ2-1,CSARDSNSSYNEQFF
TRBV7-3,TRBJ1-1,CASSLGRVMNTEAFF
TRBV11-2,TRBJ2-5,CASSLLSSGGKAKETQYF
TRBV27,TRBJ1-5,CASPPGTGKNQPQHF
TRBV9,TRBJ2-2,CASSSGTSGRNTGELFF
TRBV20-1,TRBJ2-3,CSASQRETGSDTQYF
TRBV7-9,TRBJ2-5,CASSLVAGDQQTQYF
TRBV27,TRBJ1-5,CASSSGQGTNQPQHF